This T cell receptor (beta chain) was recovered during a study of post-analysis software for immune sequencing data. Study-level points and caveats: Elevated frequency relative to controls characterized four or five TRBV segments in patients, TRBV5-6, TRBV5-1 and TRBV20-1 among them.

TCR beta libraries were prepared from cDNA with unique molecular identifiers. MiXCR was run by TCRdb on the PCR reads, yielding one entry per CDR3 protein. The table has roughly 570,000 distinct CDR3 sequences, about a third seen once; the top ten hold approximately 5.4%. Trimming took 0 bases from V and 4 from J, leaving 10 bases between them. This CDR3 spans 14 amino acids. CDR1 SGHDT and CDR2 YYEEEE come from the germline V gene. Remarks on this clonotype: Its cognate antigen is unknown.

What was sequenced was blood. The V gene is TRBV5-6, the J gene TRBJ1-1; D is perhaps TRBD1 (5 bases). The origin of this receptor is a girl under 18 with multiple sclerosis. This chain's CDR3 is CASSLAGGTTEAFF. Here the CDR3 DNA reads TGTGCCAGCAGCTTGGCCGGGGGAACCACTGAAGCTTTCTTT.